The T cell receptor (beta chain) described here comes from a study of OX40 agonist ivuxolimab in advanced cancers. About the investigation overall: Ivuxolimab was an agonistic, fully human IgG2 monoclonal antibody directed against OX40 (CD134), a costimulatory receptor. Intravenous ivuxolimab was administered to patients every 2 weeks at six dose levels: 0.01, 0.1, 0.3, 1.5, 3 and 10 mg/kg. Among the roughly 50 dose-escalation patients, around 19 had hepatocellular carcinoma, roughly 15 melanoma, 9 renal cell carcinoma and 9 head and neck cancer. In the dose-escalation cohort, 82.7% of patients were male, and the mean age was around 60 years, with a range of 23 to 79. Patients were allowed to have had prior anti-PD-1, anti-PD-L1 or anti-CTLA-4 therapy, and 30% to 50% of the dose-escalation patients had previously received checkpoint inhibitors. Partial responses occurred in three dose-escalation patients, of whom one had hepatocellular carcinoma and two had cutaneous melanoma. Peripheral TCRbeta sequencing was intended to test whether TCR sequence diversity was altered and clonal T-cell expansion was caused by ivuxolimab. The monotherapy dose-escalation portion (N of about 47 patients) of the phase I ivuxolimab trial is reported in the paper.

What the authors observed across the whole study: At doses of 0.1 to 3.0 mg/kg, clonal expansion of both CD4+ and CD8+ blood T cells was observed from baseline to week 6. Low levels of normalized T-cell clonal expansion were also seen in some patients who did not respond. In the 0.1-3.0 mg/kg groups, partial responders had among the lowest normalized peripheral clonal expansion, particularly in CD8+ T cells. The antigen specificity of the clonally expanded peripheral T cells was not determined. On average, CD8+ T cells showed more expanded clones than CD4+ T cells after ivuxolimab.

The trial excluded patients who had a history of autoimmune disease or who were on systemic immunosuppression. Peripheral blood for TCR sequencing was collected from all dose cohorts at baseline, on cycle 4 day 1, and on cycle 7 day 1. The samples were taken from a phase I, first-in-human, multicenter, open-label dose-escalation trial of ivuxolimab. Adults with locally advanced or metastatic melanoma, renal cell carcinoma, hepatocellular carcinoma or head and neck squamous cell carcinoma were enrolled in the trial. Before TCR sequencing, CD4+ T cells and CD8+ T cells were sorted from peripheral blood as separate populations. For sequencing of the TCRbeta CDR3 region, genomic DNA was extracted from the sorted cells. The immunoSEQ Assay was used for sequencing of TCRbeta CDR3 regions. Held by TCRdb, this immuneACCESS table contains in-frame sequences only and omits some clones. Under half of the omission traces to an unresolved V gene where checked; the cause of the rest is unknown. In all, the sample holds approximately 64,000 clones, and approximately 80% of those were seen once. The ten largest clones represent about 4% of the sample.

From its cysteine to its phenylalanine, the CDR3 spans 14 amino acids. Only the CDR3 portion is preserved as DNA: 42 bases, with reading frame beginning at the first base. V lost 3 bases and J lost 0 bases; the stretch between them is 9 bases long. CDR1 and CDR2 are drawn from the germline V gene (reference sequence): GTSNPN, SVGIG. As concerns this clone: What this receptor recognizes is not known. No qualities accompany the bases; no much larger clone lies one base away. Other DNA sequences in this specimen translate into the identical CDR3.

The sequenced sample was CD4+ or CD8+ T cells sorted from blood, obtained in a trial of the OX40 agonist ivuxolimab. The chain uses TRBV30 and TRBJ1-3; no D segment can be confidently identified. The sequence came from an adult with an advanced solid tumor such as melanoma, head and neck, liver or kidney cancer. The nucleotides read TGTGCCTGGAGCCAGGCCCCCTCTGGAAACACCATATATTTT. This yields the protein CAWSQAPSGNTIYF.